The 15 T cell receptor beta chains below all came from one sample that was sequenced in a study. Adaptor-ligated barcode primers were used to amplify TRBV12-4/TRBJ1-2 clonotypes. TCRdb recomputed calls from the multiplex PCR reads with MiXCR, one row per CDR3 protein. The sample has over 550 distinct CDR3 sequences, roughly 15% seen once. The sample was naive CD4+ T cells sorted from blood. The sample's subset: naive CD4+ T cells, CD4+CD45RA+CD25-. The receptors shown here come from a female donor with breast cancer.

This chain connects TRBV12-3 or TRBV12-4 to TRBJ1-2; 10 bases fit TRBD1. After removal of 4 bases from V and 4 bases from J, the junction contained 3 bases not matched to a gene. CDR3 length: 14 residues. CDR3 residues: CASSSRDRGYGYTF. The DNA of the CDR3 is TGTGCCAGCAGTTCCAGGGACAGGGGCTATGGCTACACCTTC.

By share, this clonotype counts as large. The chain combines TRBV12-3 or TRBV12-4 with TRBJ1-2; 7 positions match TRBD1. The ends lost 7 bases at V and 2 bases at J; junction bases unmatched: 7. This CDR3 spans 14 amino acids. The CDR3 here is CASTPTGLNYGYTF. CDR3 coding DNA: TGTGCCAGCACACCGACAGGGCTGAACTATGGCTACACCTTC.

The chain is built from TRBV12-3 or TRBV12-4 and TRBJ1-2, with TRBD1 matching 10 bases. The CDR3 covers 16 residues. V gave up 7 bases and J gave up 7 bases; unmatched junction bases: 15. The chain's CDR3 is CASTDSPGQGSSGYTF. In DNA form, the CDR3 reads TGTGCCAGCACCGATTCTCCGGGACAGGGGAGTTCTGGCTACACCTTC.

This clonotype occurred a few times. The genes are TRBV12-3 or TRBV12-4 and TRBJ1-2; no reliable D call. V was shortened by 2 bases and J by 4 bases, with 8 bases between the two germline ends. The CDR3 runs 13 residues. CDR3 bases: TGTGCCAGCAGTTTACAGGAGGGCTATGGCTACACCTTC. Translating it yields CASSLQEGYGYTF.

This clonotype is hyperexpanded (1% or more) within its sample. The chain is built from TRBV12-3 or TRBV12-4 and TRBJ1-2; 7 bases line up with TRBD1. The CDR3 runs 14 residues. V shed 5 bases, J shed 7 bases, and the junction held 10 bases outside the gene matches. In DNA, the CDR3 is TGTGCCAGCAGTACACTCCGACAGGGAGGTGGCTACACCTTC. It codes for CASSTLRQGGGYTF.

This clonotype rates as large. This sequence joins TRBV12-3 or TRBV12-4 and TRBJ1-2; TRBD1 matches at 7 bases. The length of the CDR3 is 14 residues. Germline trimming cut 6 bases from V and 2 bases from J; bases unmatched to any gene: 6. In nucleotides, the CDR3 is TGTGCCAGCAGCTCCGACAGGGAGAACTATGGCTACACCTTC. Translated, it gives CASSSDRENYGYTF.

V gene TRBV12-3 or TRBV12-4 combines with J gene TRBJ1-2; D gene uncertain. The CDR3 has 14 amino acids. V was clipped by 2 bases and J by 0 bases, with 7 bases between them. CDR3 loop: CASSLMAANYGYTF. For the CDR3, the DNA is TGTGCCAGCAGTTTAATGGCAGCTAACTATGGCTACACCTTC.

This clonotype appeared a few times. The V call is TRBV12-3 or TRBV12-4, the J call TRBJ1-2, with D uncertain. The V gene lost 4 bases and the J gene lost 0 bases, with 9 bases spanning the gap. The CDR3 is 14 amino acids. The CDR3 sequence is CASSSSGANYGYTF. CDR3 DNA: TGTGCCAGCAGTTCCTCGGGAGCTAACTATGGCTACACCTTC.

Sample share makes this clonotype large (0.1 to 1%). The chain has TRBV12-3 or TRBV12-4 and TRBJ1-2; unclear D gene. This CDR3 region has 14 residues. V shed 6 bases and J shed 4 bases, with 15 bases lying between them. In DNA form, the CDR3 reads TGTGCCAGCAGGCCAGCTGACTCCTTCTATGGCTACACCTTC. Amino acids: CASRPADSFYGYTF.

This clonotype was counted a single time. The genes are TRBV12-3 or TRBV12-4 and TRBJ1-2; 7 bases align to TRBD1. There are 15 residues in the CDR3. Trimming cost V 5 bases and J 3 bases; bases outside gene matches: 9. The CDR3 nucleotides read TGTGCCAGCAGTCCTGCCAGGACAGGCGACTATGGCTACACCTTC. It encodes CASSPARTGDYGYTF.

This clonotype qualifies as medium-sized. CDR3 coding DNA: TGTGCCAGCAGATCGACTCGGACGCCTTGGAGCTACACCTTC. As protein: CASRSTRTPWSYTF. The rearrangement uses TRBV12-3 or TRBV12-4 and TRBJ1-2; no clear D gene. This CDR3 has 14 residues. The germline V and J ends were trimmed by 6 bases and 9 bases, with 20 bases remaining between them.

This clonotype is termed medium-sized. The chain carries TRBV12-3 or TRBV12-4 and TRBJ1-2; D uncertain. The CDR3 runs to 13 residues. V dropped 3 bases and J dropped 0 bases, with 5 bases sitting between them. CDR3 DNA: TGTGCCAGCAGTTTTGGGGCTAACTATGGCTACACCTTC. Translated: CASSFGANYGYTF.

This clonotype occurred many times. The chain recombines TRBV12-3 or TRBV12-4 with TRBJ1-2; TRBD1 might be the D (6 bases). The CDR3 totals 13 residues. V was clipped by 4 bases and J by 4 bases, with 10 bases between them. CDR3 sequence reads: CASSSTRGYGYTF. The DNA of the CDR3 is TGTGCCAGCAGTTCGACCAGGGGCTATGGCTACACCTTC.

By share of the sample, this clonotype is medium-sized. The V gene is TRBV12-3 or TRBV12-4, the J gene TRBJ1-2; D not certain. The V and J ends lost 6 bases and 1 base respectively, with 9 bases between them. The CDR3 spans 13 residues. CDR3 DNA: TGTGCCAGCAGCCAGACACGTAACTATGGCTACACCTTC. This gives the protein CASSQTRNYGYTF.

By frequency in the sample, this clonotype is large (0.1 to 1%). The gene calls are TRBV12-3 or TRBV12-4 and TRBJ1-2, with D unclear. The CDR3 runs to 13 residues. The V end was cut by 3 bases, the J end by 8 bases, with 13 bases between. CDR3: CASSFNRGGGYTF. CDR3 DNA sequence: TGTGCCAGCAGTTTCAACCGCGGTGGAGGCTACACCTTC.